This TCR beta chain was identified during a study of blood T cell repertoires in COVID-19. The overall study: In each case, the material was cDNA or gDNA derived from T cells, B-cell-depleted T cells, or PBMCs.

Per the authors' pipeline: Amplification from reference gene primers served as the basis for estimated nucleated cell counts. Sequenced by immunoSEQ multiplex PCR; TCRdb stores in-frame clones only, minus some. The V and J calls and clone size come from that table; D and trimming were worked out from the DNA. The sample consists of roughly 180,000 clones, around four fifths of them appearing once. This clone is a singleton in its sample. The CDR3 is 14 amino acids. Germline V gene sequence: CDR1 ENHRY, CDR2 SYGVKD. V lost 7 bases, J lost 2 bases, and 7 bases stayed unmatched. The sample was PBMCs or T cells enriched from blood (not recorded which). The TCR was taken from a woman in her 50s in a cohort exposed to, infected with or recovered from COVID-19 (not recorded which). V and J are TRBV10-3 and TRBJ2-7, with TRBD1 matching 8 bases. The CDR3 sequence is CAITRDRLTYEQYF. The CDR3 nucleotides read TGTGCCATCACCAGGGACAGGTTAACCTACGAGCAGTACTTC.